This TCR beta chain was sequenced for a study of Graves' ophthalmopathy and Graves' hyperthyroidism. Amplified TCR beta CDR3 regions were obtained using RNA transcripts as template. The library came from an HTBI-primed first-round RT-PCR and a second-round multiplex PCR. A single record per CDR3 protein comes from TCRdb applying MiXCR to the multiplex PCR reads. Of 300,000 to 350,000 distinct CDR3 sequences in the sample, roughly 15% were seen once. This clonotype was counted at least ten times. The antigen remains undetermined. All donors with ophthalmopathy were recorded as having moderate-to-severe activity, CAS ≥3, NOSPECS ≥4 and a duration under 3 months. Certain patients were not enrolled. These were patients with other autoimmune diseases, uncontrolled infections, pregnancy or lactation. What supplied the PBMCs was approximately 10 ml of fresh peripheral blood. Trimming cost V 4 bases and J 2 bases, with 12 bases left between them. Germline values: CDR1 MGHRA, CDR2 YSYEKL. The CDR3 has 14 residues.

General study points: Most expanded clonotypes in thyroid above 0.001 frequency also showed up in blood.

The chain joins TRBV4-1 to TRBJ2-7; possibly TRBD2 for D (6 bases). The sequenced sample consisted of peripheral blood. This clonotype was sampled from an adult man with Graves' ophthalmopathy. The CDR3 sequence is CASSRRDLAYEQYF. The CDR3 bases are TGCGCCAGCAGCCGCCGGGACTTAGCCTACGAGCAGTACTTC.